This TCR beta chain was captured in a study of blood T cell repertoires in COVID-19. Clones were sequenced by immunoSEQ multiplex PCR, and TCRdb holds only the in-frame ones, with some missing. The sample contains approximately 230,000 clones, approximately 90% of which appear only once. Germline V gives CDR1 SGHDN, CDR2 FVKESK. The CDR3 is 16 residues long. The J segment lost 4 bases and the V segment lost 5 bases, leaving 6 bases of the junction unmatched. Those who participated ranged in age from about 18 to 89 years and resided in about two dozen US areas. What was sequenced was PBMCs or T cells enriched from blood (not recorded which). The sequence was obtained from a man aged 18 to 30 who had recovered from COVID-19. The chain uses TRBV14 and TRBJ1-6; 9 nucleotides align to TRBD1. The CDR3 DNA reads as TGTGCCAGCAGCTCGACAGGGGGAGCTTATAATTCACCCCTCCACTTT. This translates into CASSSTGGAYNSPLHF.